The clone carrying this T cell receptor (beta chain) appeared many times. What it binds is not known. This sample holds PBMCs from less than 11 ml fresh peripheral blood. The source of the sample is a study of T cells in Graves' hyperthyroidism and ophthalmopathy. Whole-study findings and limits: A model using 13 V-J features told ophthalmopathy apart from stable hyperthyroidism. Ophthalmopathy, which appeared later, was predicted by the model a median 6.5 months before onset.

Amplification yielded TCR beta CDR3 regions, with RNA transcripts as the source. Researchers ran a first-round RT-PCR on the TCR CDR3 using the HTBI primer set. MiXCR was run by TCRdb on the multiplex PCR reads, yielding one entry per CDR3 protein. The repertoire has about 640,000 distinct CDR3 sequences, less than 25% of them found once; the top ten carry more than 30%. The CDR3 covers 15 residues. The germline V gene has CDR1 GTSNPN and CDR2 SVGIG (reference sequence). Trimming removed 3 bases from V and 3 bases from J, with 14 bases in between. The V gene is TRBV30, the J gene TRBJ2-2; the D is unclear. The TCR was taken from a man in his thirties or forties with Graves' ophthalmopathy. The specimen was blood. The CDR3 loop reads CAWSHYAMDTGELFF. As DNA, the CDR3 is TGTGCCTGGAGCCATTACGCTATGGACACCGGGGAGCTGTTTTTT.